The clone carrying this TCR beta chain was recorded at least ten times. With 4 bases removed from V and 1 base from J, the gap between germline ends came to 7 bases. CDR3 size: 13 residues. Germline V gives CDR1 KGHSH, CDR2 LQKENI. The sample is drawn from a study of neurological immune-mediated disorders. Template-switch 5'RACE cDNA synthesis added a 10-nucleotide unique molecular identifier. TCRdb re-called the 5' RACE reads with MiXCR, one entry per CDR3 protein. The table shows 65,000 to 75,000 distinct CDR3 sequences, with approximately 5% occurring only once. The origin of this receptor is a woman in her 70s with multiple sclerosis. Source material: PBMCs. The rearrangement joins TRBV18 to TRBJ1-2, with D uncertain. CDR3 amino acids: CASSQADNYGYTF. CDR3 nucleotides: TGTGCCAGCTCACAGGCAGATAACTATGGCTACACCTTC.